This paragraph reports one T cell receptor beta chain. Antigen specificity is unknown. The data were obtained in a study of T cell clones after liver transplantation. Study at large: In this trial, immunosuppression withdrawal was attempted within 2 years of liver transplant. At least one year of complete immunosuppression withdrawal without enzymes over twice normal defined tolerance.

General observations from the study: Migration into the graft, not deletion, may explain lost graft donor-reactive T cells.

V was clipped by 0 bases and J by 0 bases, with 13 bases between them. Germline assignment: CDR1 SGHRS and CDR2 YFSETQ. The CDR3 totals 16 residues. Only in-frame clones appear in the TCRdb table, and some are missing; sequencing was by immunoSEQ multiplex PCR. The sample records tens of thousands of clones, around four fifths being singletons. The chain recombines TRBV5-1 with TRBJ2-7, with D unclear. Sequenced here: CD4+ T cells from blood, sampled at the 22-month timepoint. The receptor was derived from a human patient who received a liver transplant. Some T cells may originate from the graft donor. CDR3 in amino acids: CASSLASGPSSYEQYF. The CDR3 bases are TGCGCCAGCAGCTTGGCGTCCGGGCCGAGCTCCTACGAGCAGTACTTC.